The 19 T cell receptor beta chains below all came from one sample that was sequenced in a study of identical twins. MiXCR was run by TCRdb on the 5' RACE reads, yielding one entry per CDR3 protein. The sample lists a few hundred thousand distinct CDR3 sequences, about 13% seen once, with about 3.9% in the top ten. The sample was also reused in another study, on yellow fever vaccine responses in identical twins.

Material: memory (CD45RO+) T cells sorted from blood. The receptors originated from a woman aged 18-35 years in good health.

There are a few counts of this clonotype. The chain recombines TRBV20-1 with TRBJ2-1; D is unclear. Germline V CDR1 and CDR2: DFQATT, SNEGSKA (reference sequence). The CDR3 has 14 amino acids. The V and J ends lost 3 bases and 4 bases respectively, with 13 bases between them. CDR3 sequence: CSASQTVSYNEQFF. The CDR3 coding sequence is TGCAGTGCTAGTCAAACGGTATCATACAATGAGCAGTTCTTC.

This clonotype has at least ten counts. The chain joins TRBV12-3 or TRBV12-4 to TRBJ1-1; 10 bases agree with TRBD1. The CDR3 has 14 amino acids. The V and J ends lost 8 bases and 4 bases, in that order; junction bases with no gene match: 7. The CDR3 spells CASSRGQGVTEAFF. The CDR3 coding sequence is TGTGCCAGCTCCCGAGGACAGGGGGTCACTGAAGCTTTCTTT.

This clonotype was seen only a few times. The V and J genes are TRBV4-3 and TRBJ2-3; 11 bases agree with TRBD2. V lost 4 bases to trimming and J lost 0 bases; unmatched junction nucleotides: 0. The germline V gene encodes CDR1 LGHNA and CDR2 YSLEER. This CDR3 comprises 15 residues. This chain's CDR3 is CASSRTSGSTDTQYF. CDR3 bases: TGCGCCAGCAGCCGGACTAGCGGGAGCACAGATACGCAGTATTTT.

The V gene is TRBV10-3, the J gene TRBJ2-7; 14 bases agree with TRBD2. The V gene's germline CDR1 is ENHRY and CDR2 SYGVKD. CDR3 length: 16 amino acids. Unmatched junction bases numbered 5, after V lost 3 bases and J lost 4 bases. This chain's CDR3 is CAISETGTSGRYEQYF. CDR3 in DNA: TGTGCCATCAGTGAAACCGGGACTAGCGGGAGATACGAGCAGTACTTC.

This clonotype was detected many times. The CDR3 is CASSYGPHNSPLHF. CDR3 coding DNA: TGTGCCAGCAGCTATGGACCCCATAATTCACCCCTCCACTTT. V is TRBV11-2 and J is TRBJ1-6, with no clear D. This CDR3 is built from 14 residues. Trimming shortened V by 4 bases and J by 5 bases, and 9 bases separated the two germline ends. CDR1 and CDR2 (germline): SGHAT, FQNNGV. Combining the CDR3 with reference TRBV11-2 and TRBJ1-6 gives the whole variable domain EAGVAQSPRYKIIEKRQSVAFWCNPISGHATLYWYQQILGQGPKLLIQFQNNGVVDDSQLPKDRFSAERLKGVDSTLKIQPAKLEDSAVYLCASSYGPHNSPLHFGNGTRLTVT.

This clonotype came up many times. This rearrangement joins TRBV6-1 to TRBJ2-3, with D perhaps matching TRBD2 (7 bases). CDR3 size: 16 residues. Deletions cut 5 bases from V and 2 bases from J, with 17 bases between. The germline CDR1 and CDR2 sequences are MNHNS and SASEGT. CDR3 sequence: CASSLSAGATTDTQYF. CDR3 nucleotide sequence: TGTGCCAGCAGTCTTTCGGCGGGGGCTACCACAGATACGCAGTATTTT.

A few counts support this clonotype. This rearrangement joins TRBV2 to TRBJ1-5, with D perhaps TRBD1 (5 bases). The CDR3 consists of 16 residues. Germline-derived CDR1 and CDR2 are SNHLY and FYNNEI. V lost 3 bases, J lost 0 bases, and 12 bases lay in between. This chain's CDR3 is CASSDGGGASNQPQHF. The DNA of the CDR3 is TGTGCCAGCAGTGATGGAGGAGGGGCTAGCAATCAGCCCCAGCATTTT.

The chain links TRBV5-1 to TRBJ2-1; 8 bases fit TRBD1. The length of the CDR3 is 15 residues. Germline CDR1 and CDR2: SGHRS and YFSETQ. V shed 1 base, J shed 9 bases, and the junction held 9 bases outside the gene matches. The CDR3: CASSLSQGARGEQFF. DNA of the CDR3: TGCGCCAGCAGCTTGAGCCAGGGGGCTAGGGGTGAGCAGTTCTTC.

This clonotype appeared many times. The chain carries TRBV5-1 and TRBJ1-1; D remains ambiguous. The CDR3 sequence is 13 residues long. V lost 2 bases and J 1 base, leaving 6 bases between the germline ends. Germline CDR1 is SGHRS and CDR2 is YFSETQ. The CDR3 sequence: CASSFAANTEAFF. The CDR3 nucleotides read TGCGCCAGCAGCTTCGCAGCGAACACTGAAGCTTTCTTT.

This clonotype has a handful of counts. The chain recombines TRBV28 with TRBJ2-5; maybe TRBD1 (6 bases). CDR1 and CDR2 from the germline V gene are MDHEN and SYDVKM. With 0 bases removed from V and 1 base from J, the gap between germline ends came to 9 bases. CDR3 length equals 15 residues. In nucleotides, the CDR3 is TGTGCCAGCAGTTTATGGCAGGGGTTCCAAGAGACCCAGTACTTC. Encoded protein: CASSLWQGFQETQYF. Full variable domain (outside the CDR3, taken from reference TRBV28 and TRBJ2-5): DVKVTQSSRYLVKRTGEKVFLECVQDMDHENMFWYRQDPGLGLRLIYFSYDVKMKEKGDIPEGYSVSREKKERFSLILESASTNQTSMYLCASSLWQGFQETQYFGPGTRLLVL.

This clonotype showed up just a few times. The chain recombines TRBV3-1 with TRBJ2-7; TRBD1 agrees at 11 bases. The germline CDR1 and CDR2 sequences are LGHDT and YNNKEL (reference sequence). The CDR3 contains 15 residues. The V gene end was trimmed by 5 bases and the J gene end by 3 bases; junction bases not matched to a gene: 6. In DNA, the CDR3 is TGTGCCAGCAGCTTTCCGGGACAGGGGGTCTACGAGCAGTACTTC. It yields the protein CASSFPGQGVYEQYF.

The gene calls are TRBV29-1 and TRBJ2-3; 7 bases fit TRBD1. The V gene end was trimmed by 6 bases and the J gene end by 4 bases; junction bases not matched to a gene: 7. CDR1 SQVTM and CDR2 ANQGSEA come from the germline V gene. CDR3 length: 13 amino acids. The CDR3 reads CSVSWQGADTQYF. The CDR3 DNA reads TGCAGCGTGTCCTGGCAGGGGGCAGATACGCAGTATTTT.

The chain couples TRBV5-1 to TRBJ2-1, with 8 bases lining up with TRBD2. CDR1 is SGHRS and CDR2 is YFSETQ in the germline V gene. Trimming cost V 0 bases and J 5 bases; bases outside gene matches: 4. The CDR3 spans 15 residues. The CDR3 is CASSLAGGVDNEQFF. The DNA of the CDR3 is TGCGCCAGCAGCTTGGCGGGAGGGGTGGACAATGAGCAGTTCTTC.

This clonotype was found a few times. Sequence at one end of the junction differs from germline and may be a read error. The chain joins TRBV15 to TRBJ1-5; D gene unclear. From germline, CDR1 is LNHNV and CDR2 YYDKDF (reference sequence). The CDR3 is made up of 14 amino acids. CDR3 region: CATSRFVGNHPQHF. CDR3 DNA sequence: TGTGCCACCAGCAGATTCGTGGGCAATCACCCCCAGCATTTT.

The chain links TRBV20-1 to TRBJ2-1, with D possibly called TRBD1 or TRBD2 (5 bases each). The CDR3 covers 15 residues. Trimming pared 2 bases from V and 2 bases from J, leaving 13 bases between. The germline gives CDR1 DFQATT, CDR2 SNEGSKA (reference sequence). CDR3 DNA sequence: TGCAGTGCTAGACCGGGGCGGAGTACCTACAATGAGCAGTTCTTC. It codes for CSARPGRSTYNEQFF.

V gene TRBV20-1 combines with J gene TRBJ2-4; a weak D match, TRBD2 (5 bases). Germline CDR1 reads DFQATT; CDR2 reads SNEGSKA (reference sequence). The CDR3 is made up of 14 amino acids. V gave up 4 bases and J gave up 4 bases, with 14 bases separating them. The CDR3 protein is CSAIPGSGKNIQYF. The CDR3 DNA reads TGCAGTGCTATCCCGGGGAGCGGTAAAAACATTCAGTACTTC.

This clonotype was recorded many times. This CDR3 reads CASSLQVGKSEAFF. In DNA form, the CDR3 reads TGTGCCAGCAGTTTACAGGTAGGGAAGTCTGAAGCTTTCTTT. This chain links TRBV12-3 or TRBV12-4 with TRBJ1-1; unclear D gene. The CDR3 runs to 14 residues. The V and J ends lost 2 bases and 6 bases respectively, with 13 bases between them.

The V gene is TRBV5-1, the J gene TRBJ2-2; maybe TRBD1 (7 bases). V lost 4 bases and J 4 bases, leaving 14 bases between the germline ends. The CDR3 spans 15 residues. The germline V gene encodes CDR1 SGHRS and CDR2 YFSETQ. The CDR3 reads CASSGGTVPTGELFF. CDR3 sequence (DNA): TGCGCCAGCAGCGGGGGGACAGTCCCCACCGGGGAGCTGTTTTTT. Full variable domain (outside the CDR3, taken from reference TRBV5-1 and TRBJ2-2): KAGVTQTPRYLIKTRGQQVTLSCSPISGHRSVSWYQQTPGQGLQFLFEYFSETQRNKGNFPGRFSGRQFSNSRSEMNVSTLELGDSALYLCASSGGTVPTGELFFGEGSRLTVL.

This clonotype occurred a few times. The chain links TRBV2 to TRBJ2-3, with D perhaps being TRBD1 or TRBD2 (5 bases each). The germline V gene encodes CDR1 SNHLY and CDR2 FYNNEI. This CDR3 region has 14 residues. The V gene lost 3 bases and the J gene lost 0 bases, with 7 bases spanning the gap. CDR3 region: CASSEGRSTDTQYF. CDR3 coding DNA: TGTGCCAGCAGTGAGGGACGGAGCACAGATACGCAGTATTTT.